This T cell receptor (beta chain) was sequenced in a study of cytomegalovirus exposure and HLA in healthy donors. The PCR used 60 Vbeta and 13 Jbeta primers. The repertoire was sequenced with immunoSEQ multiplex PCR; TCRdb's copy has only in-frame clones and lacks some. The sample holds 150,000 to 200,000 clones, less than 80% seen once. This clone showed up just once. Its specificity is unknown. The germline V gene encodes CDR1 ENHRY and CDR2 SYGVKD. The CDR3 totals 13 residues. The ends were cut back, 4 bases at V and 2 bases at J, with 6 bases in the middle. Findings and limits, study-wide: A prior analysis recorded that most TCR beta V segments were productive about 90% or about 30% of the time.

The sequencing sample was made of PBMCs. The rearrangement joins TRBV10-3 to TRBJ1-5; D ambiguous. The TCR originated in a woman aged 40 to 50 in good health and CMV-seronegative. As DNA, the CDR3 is TGTGCCATCAGTGCAGTTGGCAATCAGCCCCAGCATTTT. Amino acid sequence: CAISAVGNQPQHF.